The sequence of this T cell receptor beta chain was determined in a study of blood T cell repertoires in COVID-19. Authors' methods: Amplification of reference gene primers provided the estimated nucleated cell counts. This table comes from immunoSEQ multiplex PCR, and its TCRdb copy is limited to in-frame clones, with some not included. The V and J calls and clone size were taken over from that table, and D and trimming were inferred from the DNA. The sample contains roughly 100,000 clones, more than 85% of which appear only once. Material for sequencing was peripheral blood. This sequence originates from a man aged 18 to 29 with acute or convalescent COVID-19.

As DNA, the CDR3 is TGTGCCAGCAGCCACGCGGGGCAAGAGACCCAGTACTTC. Its protein is CASSHAGQETQYF. This chain connects TRBV5-6 to TRBJ2-5, with D possibly TRBD2 on 6 matching bases. V was clipped by 4 bases and J by 2 bases, with 9 bases between them. Germline CDR1 is SGHDT and CDR2 is YYEEEE. CDR3 length: 13 amino acids.